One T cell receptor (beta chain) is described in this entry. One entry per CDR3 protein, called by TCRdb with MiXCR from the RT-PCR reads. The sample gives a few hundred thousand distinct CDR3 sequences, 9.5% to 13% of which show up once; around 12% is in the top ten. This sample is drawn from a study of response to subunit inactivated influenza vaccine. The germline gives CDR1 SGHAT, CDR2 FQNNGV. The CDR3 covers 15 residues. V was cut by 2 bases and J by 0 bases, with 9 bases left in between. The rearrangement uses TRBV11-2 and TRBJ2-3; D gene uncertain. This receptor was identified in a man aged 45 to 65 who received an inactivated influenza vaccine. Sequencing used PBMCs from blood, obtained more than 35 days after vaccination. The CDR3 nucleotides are TGTGCCAGCAGCTTACGGCCTCTTAGCACAGATACGCAGTATTTT. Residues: CASSLRPLSTDTQYF. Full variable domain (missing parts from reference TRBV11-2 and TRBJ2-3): EAGVAQSPRYKIIEKRQSVAFWCNPISGHATLYWYQQILGQGPKLLIQFQNNGVVDDSQLPKDRFSAERLKGVDSTLKIQPAKLEDSAVYLCASSLRPLSTDTQYFGPGTRLTVL.